A single sample gave rise to the 7 T cell receptor beta chains below, sequenced in a study of metastatic and nonmetastatic thyroid tumors. TCRdb re-called the PCR reads with MiXCR. The profile shows tens of thousands of clones, over 25% of them singletons. No treatment had been given to any patient before thyroid surgery. The specimen sequenced was blood. These receptors all stem from a female donor with papillary thyroid cancer or a benign thyroid nodule (not recorded which). Some clones in this sample may be carry-over from other donors' samples.

As for this clone: One end of the junction does not line up with germline, which may come from a read error. The genes are TRBV6-1 and TRBJ1-4; no clear D gene. The CDR3 sequence is 13 residues long. Germline V lookup: CDR1 MNHNS, CDR2 SASEGT. Written as DNA, the CDR3 is TGTGACAGCAGCGAAGTAGAGGTAGAAAAACTGTTTTTT. Protein sequence: CDSSEVEVEKLFF.

Points on this clone: An end of the junction does not agree with germline; a read error may underlie this. The chain combines TRBV11-2 with TRBJ2-1; D is unclear. Germline V gives CDR1 SGHAT, CDR2 FQNNGV. The CDR3 runs 16 residues. In DNA form, the CDR3 reads TGTGCCAGCAGCTTAGTGGGGAAATTCGCCTACAATGAGCATTTCTTC. Its translation: CASSLVGKFAYNEHFF.

This clone was picked up many times. The chain recombines TRBV7-9 with TRBJ1-5, with D hard to call. Germline lookup yields CDR1 SEHNR and CDR2 FQNEAQ (reference sequence). The CDR3 has 14 residues. V lost 5 bases and J 0 bases, leaving 8 bases between the germline ends. The CDR3 reads CASSPGNSNQPQHF. The CDR3 bases are TGTGCCAGCAGCCCAGGCAATAGCAATCAGCCCCAGCATTTT.

V usage is TRBV12-3 or TRBV12-4 and J usage is TRBJ2-3; D is undetermined. The CDR3 extends over 16 amino acids. Trimming removed 6 bases from V and 2 bases from J, with 18 bases in between. CDR3 DNA sequence: TGTGCCAGCAGCCGACCTCGACTGAGAAACACAGATACGCAGTATTTT. As protein: CASSRPRLRNTDTQYF.

This clone came up a few times. One end of the junction does not line up with germline, which may come from a read error. This rearrangement joins TRBV6-2 or TRBV6-3 to TRBJ1-2; TRBD1 might be the D (5 bases). The CDR3 has 16 amino acids. Germline V gene lookup returns CDR1 MNHEY and CDR2 SVGEGT. CDR3 residues: CASTHVGQGAFYGYTF. CDR3 nucleotides: TGTGCCAGCACCCACGTTGGGCAGGGAGCATTCTATGGATACACCTTC.

At least ten counts were recorded for this clone. This sequence joins TRBV9 and TRBJ1-2, with D hard to call. Germline lookup yields CDR1 SGDLS and CDR2 YYNGEE. The CDR3 sequence is 18 residues long. V shed 0 bases and J shed 0 bases, with 18 bases lying between them. CDR3 coding DNA: TGTGCCAGCAGCGTAGGGAGATCGGCCTACACCGCTAACTATGGCTACACCTTC. Translated, it gives CASSVGRSAYTANYGYTF.

This clone was detected a few times. The V gene is TRBV12-3 or TRBV12-4, the J gene TRBJ1-5; D not resolved. The CDR3 has 15 amino acids. The V and J ends lost 4 bases and 0 bases respectively, with 10 bases between them. The CDR3 region is CASSWTWDSNQPQHF. The CDR3 region has the DNA TGTGCCAGCAGTTGGACTTGGGATAGCAATCAGCCCCAGCATTTT.